This T cell receptor (beta chain) originates from a study of blood T cell repertoires in COVID-19. The wider study: The origin of the acute and convalescent COVID-19 samples was the United States, Italy and Spain.

Profiling relied on immunoSEQ multiplex PCR, and the TCRdb table lists in-frame clones only, not all of them. Of about 90,000 clones listed, about two thirds were seen once; the top ten hold approximately 15%. The sequenced material came from peripheral blood. This TCR derives from a woman over 75 with acute or convalescent COVID-19.

CDR3 DNA: TGTGCCAGCCGGCCCCAGCGGGGCGGGAATGAGCAGTTCTTC. Protein sequence: CASRPQRGGNEQFF. This chain joins TRBV2 and TRBJ2-1; 7 bases agree with TRBD2. The CDR3 sequence is 14 residues long. CDR1 and CDR2 from the germline V gene are SNHLY and FYNNEI. Trimming cost V 8 bases and J 7 bases; bases outside gene matches: 11. Filled out from reference TRBV2 and TRBJ2-1, the complete variable domain reads EPEVTQTPSHQVTQMGQEVILRCVPISNHLYFYWYRQILGQKVEFLVSFYNNEISEKSEIFDDQFSVERPDGSNFTLKIRSTKLEDSAMYFCASRPQRGGNEQFFGPGTRLTVL.